Following are 15 T cell receptor beta chains from one sample sequenced in a study of T cells in Graves' hyperthyroidism and ophthalmopathy. Amplified TCR beta CDR3 regions came from RNA transcripts. HTBI primers were used for first-round RT-PCR of the TCR CDR3. TCRdb reprocessed the multiplex PCR reads via MiXCR and lists one record per CDR3 protein. In the table there are under 400,000 distinct CDR3 sequences, approximately 25% of which are singletons. The sequencing sample was made of blood. These receptors were obtained from a man in his fifties or sixties with Graves' hyperthyroidism.

About this clonotype itself: With a much larger clone just one base away, this may be a read error. The chain joins TRBV30 to TRBJ2-1; 7 nucleotides align to TRBD2. The CDR3 runs to 14 residues. V dropped 3 bases and J dropped 10; count of bases not matched to a gene: 12. Germline CDR1 is GTSNPN and CDR2 is SVGIG (reference sequence). As DNA, the CDR3 is TGTGCCTGGAGGGACGGACTAGTGGGAGTGGAGCAGTTCTTC. This codes for CAWRDGLVGVEQFF. Filled out from reference TRBV30 and TRBJ2-1, the complete variable domain reads SQTIHQWPATLVQPVGSPLSLECTVEGTSNPNLYWYRQAAGRGLQLLFYSVGIGQISSEVPQNLSASRPQDRQFILSSKKLLLSDSGFYLCAWRDGLVGVEQFFGPGTRLTVL.

The chain joins TRBV30 to TRBJ2-7; D possibly matches TRBD1 or TRBD2 (5 bases each). The CDR3 has 12 amino acids. The germline V gene encodes CDR1 GTSNPN and CDR2 SVGIG (reference sequence). The CDR3 nucleotides read TGTGCAATCGGGACCCGAACCTACGAGCAGTACTTC. Its protein product is CAIGTRTYEQYF. Supplemented by reference TRBV30 and TRBJ2-7, the full variable domain reads SQTIHQWPATLVQPVGSPLSLECTVEGTSNPNLYWYRQAAGRGLQLLFYSVGIGQISSEVPQNLSASRPQDRQFILSSKKLLLSDSGFYLCAIGTRTYEQYFGPGTRLTVT.

The rearrangement uses TRBV10-2 and TRBJ1-1; D gene ambiguous. V gave up 0 bases and J gave up 0 bases, with 11 bases separating them. This CDR3 is 16 amino acids long. The germline V gene has CDR1 WSHSY and CDR2 SAAADI. The CDR3 DNA follows: TGCGCCAGCAGTGAGTCCCCCAGGATCATGAACACTGAAGCTTTCTTT. This encodes CASSESPRIMNTEAFF.

The V and J genes are TRBV19 and TRBJ2-7, with D maybe TRBD1 (6 bases). Trimming cost V 6 bases and J 4 bases, with 10 bases left between them. Germline-derived CDR1 and CDR2 are LNHDA and SQIVND (reference sequence). The CDR3 loop spans 12 amino acids. This CDR3 reads CASSDRFYEQYF. The CDR3 DNA reads as TGTGCCAGTAGCGACAGGTTTTACGAGCAGTACTTC. The entire variable domain, with the rest obtained from reference TRBV19 and TRBJ2-7, is as follows: DGGITQSPKYLFRKEGQNVTLSCEQNLNHDAMYWYRQDPGQGLRLIYYSQIVNDFQKGDIAEGYSVSREKKESFPLTVTSAQKNPTAFYLCASSDRFYEQYFGPGTRLTVT.

The chain links TRBV18 to TRBJ2-7, with D uncertain. The CDR3 is 13 residues long. Germline values: CDR1 KGHSH, CDR2 LQKENI. Trimming pared 4 bases from V and 5 bases from J, leaving 12 bases between. The CDR3 here is CASSLGYDDEQYF. The CDR3 DNA reads as TGTGCCAGCTCACTAGGGTACGACGACGAGCAGTACTTC.

This clonotype was detected many times. This chain uses TRBV2 with TRBJ2-7; 10 bases agree with TRBD2. The germline V gene encodes CDR1 SNHLY and CDR2 FYNNEI. The CDR3 contains 19 residues. Trimming removed 2 bases from V and 2 bases from J; junction bases left unmatched: 15. The CDR3 DNA sequence: TGTGCCAGCAGTGAACCTCCGGGACTAGCGCGCCATGGCCCCTACGAGCAGTACTTC. Its protein is CASSEPPGLARHGPYEQYF.

This clonotype occurred a few times. V and J are TRBV7-3 and TRBJ2-3; a possible D gene is TRBD1 (6 bases). Germline lookup yields CDR1 SGHTA and CDR2 FQGTGA. CDR3 length: 13 amino acids. Trimming cost V 4 bases and J 1 base, with 6 bases left between them. The chain's CDR3 is CASSSGGTDTQYF. DNA of the CDR3: TGTGCCAGCAGCTCAGGGGGCACAGATACGCAGTATTTT. Looking up the rest from reference TRBV7-3 and TRBJ2-3 gives the full variable domain: GAGVSQTPSNKVTEKGKYVELRCDPISGHTALYWYRQSLGQGPEFLIYFQGTGAADDSGLPNDRFFAVRPEGSVSTLKIQRTERGDSAVYLCASSSGGTDTQYFGPGTRLTVL.

The rearrangement links TRBV3-1 to TRBJ1-5; D is uncertain. The CDR3 sequence is 15 residues long. V was cut by 1 base and J by 0 bases, with 7 bases left in between. Germline V gene sequence: CDR1 LGHDT, CDR2 YNNKEL (reference sequence). The CDR3: CASSQGTVSNQPQHF. CDR3 nucleotides: TGTGCCAGCAGCCAAGGGACGGTTAGCAATCAGCCCCAGCATTTT.

This clonotype was observed at least ten times. This sequence joins TRBV11-3 and TRBJ2-5; 7 bases fit TRBD1. V trimming: 2 bases; J trimming: 7 bases; junction bases outside the gene matches: 7. This CDR3 contains 14 residues. From germline, CDR1 is SGHNT and CDR2 YENEEA. The CDR3 region is CASSLPTGVRTQYF. CDR3 nucleotide sequence: TGTGCCAGCAGCTTACCCACAGGGGTCAGGACCCAGTACTTC.

In DNA, the CDR3 is TGTGCCAGCAGCCAAGATCAGGCCAGCAGGACGGAAGCTTTCTTT. Its protein is CASSQDQASRTEAFF. The rearrangement joins TRBV4-2 to TRBJ1-1; D is unresolved. Trimming removed 0 bases at V and 8 bases at J, with 16 bases between. Germline lookup yields CDR1 LGHNA and CDR2 YNFKEQ. This CDR3 comprises 15 residues.

This clonotype was recorded a few times. This sequence joins TRBV11-3 and TRBJ2-3, with TRBD1 matching 9 bases. The CDR3 sequence is 14 residues long. V lost 5 bases and J lost 5; bases outside the gene matches: 5. Germline V CDR1 and CDR2: SGHNT, YENEEA. The CDR3 loop is CASSPRDREDTQYF. CDR3 DNA sequence: TGTGCCAGCAGCCCACGGGACAGGGAAGATACGCAGTATTTT.

This chain uses TRBV6-1 with TRBJ2-5; D not resolved. The CDR3 spans 13 residues. Trimming left V 7 bases short and J 5 bases short, with 14 bases between. Germline-derived CDR1 and CDR2 are MNHNS and SASEGT. CDR3 in amino acids: CASTDHIYETQYF. Here the CDR3 DNA reads TGTGCCAGCACCGACCACATTTACGAGACCCAGTACTTC.

This sequence joins TRBV24-1 and TRBJ2-1; D could derive from TRBD1 or TRBD2 (5 bases each). The V end lost 1 base, the J end lost 12 bases, and 18 bases lay between the germline ends. Germline V lookup: CDR1 KGHDR, CDR2 SFDVKD. This CDR3 has 15 residues. The CDR3: CATSDFGVVWGGQFF. CDR3 sequence (DNA): TGTGCCACCAGTGATTTCGGGGTTGTGTGGGGCGGGCAGTTCTTC.

The chain recombines TRBV28 with TRBJ2-7; tentatively, D is TRBD1 (5 bases). The V end lost 6 bases, the J end lost 2 bases, and 17 bases lay between the germline ends. Germline V CDR1 and CDR2: MDHEN, SYDVKM. CDR3 length equals 15 residues. This chain's CDR3 is CASRYTGLPAYEQYF. CDR3 sequence (DNA): TGTGCCAGCAGATATACAGGTCTTCCCGCCTACGAGCAGTACTTC.

This clonotype was seen ten or more times. This chain links TRBV6-1 with TRBJ1-1; D is undetermined. V gave up 0 bases and J gave up 0 bases, with 5 bases separating them. The germline CDR1 and CDR2 sequences are MNHNS and SASEGT. This CDR3 is 14 amino acids long. The CDR3 DNA follows: TGTGCCAGCAGTGAAGCCAGCATGAACACTGAAGCTTTCTTT. It is translated as CASSEASMNTEAFF.